This T cell receptor (beta chain) was found in a study of T cells in Graves' hyperthyroidism and ophthalmopathy. This clonotype showed up just a few times. Its antigen is still unknown. TCR beta CDR3 sequences were amplified from RNA transcripts. The study used the HTBI primer set for a first-round RT-PCR of the TCR CDR3. Each CDR3 protein gets one entry after TCRdb re-called the multiplex PCR reads with MiXCR. The data hold approximately 640,000 distinct CDR3 sequences, with 45% observed a single time. The study, taken as a whole, reports: In blood, most of the thyroid clonotypes expanded above 0.001 were also present.

This sequence originates from an adult man with Graves' disease, either hyperthyroidism or ophthalmopathy (not recorded which). The material sequenced was peripheral blood or thyroid tissue (not recorded which).

CDR3 sequence reads: CASGLLQGPGANVLTF. CDR3 sequence (DNA): TGTGCTAGTGGTTTACTACAGGGTCCTGGGGCCAACGTCCTGACTTTC. The chain joins TRBV12-5 to TRBJ2-6, with D possibly being TRBD1 (6 bases). Germline V CDR1 and CDR2: LGHNT, FRNRAP. This CDR3 comprises 16 residues. Trimming pared 3 bases from V and 2 bases from J, leaving 11 bases between.